The clone carrying this T cell receptor (beta chain) was detected many times. The data were taken from a study of regulatory T cells in long-lasting Graves disease. The TCR beta library used iRepertoire HTBI primers with Arm-PCR amplification of CDR3. MiXCR, applied by TCRdb to the multiplex PCR reads, yields one record per CDR3 protein. The sample has about 540,000 distinct CDR3 sequences, about 14% seen once. Time point described: newly diagnosed GD, antithyroid drugs for less than 3 months. PBMCs were the source of the RNA used for TCR sequencing. The same data also contributed to another study, on T cells in Graves' hyperthyroidism and ophthalmopathy.

The source was peripheral blood mononuclear cells (PBMCs), collected at new diagnosis, from a patient treated with antithyroid drugs. This clonotype originated in a young man with Graves disease.

CDR3 amino acids: CSAREDASGNTGELFF. CDR3 coding DNA: TGCAGTGCTAGAGAGGATGCTAGCGGGAACACCGGGGAGCTGTTTTTT. The chain uses TRBV20-1 and TRBJ2-2, with TRBD2 matching over 7 bases. Germline V gene sequence: CDR1 DFQATT, CDR2 SNEGSKA (reference sequence). This CDR3 region has 16 residues. The J segment lost 1 base and the V segment lost 0 bases, leaving 5 bases of the junction unmatched.